The 16 T cell receptor beta chains listed next were all sequenced from one sample in a study of Ad26.COV2.S vaccination and SARS-CoV-2 variants. Assay: immunoSEQ multiplex PCR; the TCRdb copy retains only in-frame clones and omits some. This sample yields approximately 410,000 clones, of which 88% are seen a single time; roughly 4% belongs to the top ten. The treatment here: about 20 received Ad26.COV2.S at low or high dose, single or two shots; 5 received placebo; per-sample allocation not given. Following the first vaccine or placebo injection, samples were taken on day 63. Specimen: peripheral blood, collected in a trial of Ad26.COV2.S vaccine versus placebo. The receptors stem from a person between 18 and 65 years old who received the Ad26.COV2.S COVID-19 vaccine or a placebo.

The chain combines TRBV6-6 with TRBJ2-7; a possible D gene is TRBD2 (5 bases). The CDR3 totals 13 residues. Germline lookup yields CDR1 MNHNY and CDR2 SVGAGI (reference sequence). The V gene lost 5 bases and the J gene lost 2 bases, with 10 bases spanning the gap. CDR3 sequence: CASSNRETYEQYF. Here the CDR3 DNA reads TGTGCCAGCAGTAACCGGGAAACCTACGAGCAGTACTTC.

The chain links TRBV6-5 to TRBJ2-7, with TRBD1 matching 7 bases. The CDR3 consists of 14 residues. The germline CDR1 and CDR2 sequences are MNHEY and SVGAGI. The J segment lost 4 bases and the V segment lost 6 bases, leaving 9 bases of the junction unmatched. The CDR3 here is CASSLGTGEYEQYF. The CDR3 DNA follows: TGTGCCAGCAGCCTAGGCACAGGGGAGTACGAGCAGTACTTC.

The chain joins TRBV15 to TRBJ2-1; 8 bases are shared with TRBD2. The CDR3 is 12 residues long. The V and J ends lost 5 bases and 9 bases, in that order; junction bases with no gene match: 3. CDR1 LNHNV and CDR2 YYDKDF come from the germline V gene (reference sequence). The CDR3: CATSGRGGEQFF. CDR3 DNA: TGTGCCACCAGCGGCCGGGGGGGTGAGCAGTTCTTC. Supplemented by reference TRBV15 and TRBJ2-1, the full variable domain reads DAMVIQNPRYQVTQFGKPVTLSCSQTLNHNVMYWYQQKSSQAPKLLFHYYDKDFNNEADTPDNFQSRRPNTSFCFLDIRSPGLGDTAMYLCATSGRGGEQFFGPGTRLTVL.

The CDR3 DNA reads as TGTGCCAGCAGTCCGTTTGACGGTACGCAGTATTTT. This sequence encodes CASSPFDGTQYF. J is TRBJ2-3 and V is TRBV7-2; no firm D call. The CDR3 has 12 amino acids. Trimming left V 6 bases short and J 8 bases short, with 12 bases between. Germline V gene lookup returns CDR1 SGHTA and CDR2 FQGNSA.

This clone is a singleton in its sample. The J gene is TRBJ2-3, the V gene TRBV7-3; 13 positions agree with TRBD2. The junction had 2 bases not matched to a gene; V was cut back by 1 base and J by 4 bases. CDR3 size: 16 residues. Germline values: CDR1 SGHTA, CDR2 FQGTGA. CDR3 region: CASSLRLAGGPDTQYF. In nucleotides, the CDR3 is TGTGCCAGCAGCTTAAGACTAGCGGGGGGACCAGATACGCAGTATTTT.

The chain uses TRBV12-3 or TRBV12-4 and TRBJ2-1; D is possibly TRBD1 (5 bases). V lost 0 bases and J 10 bases, leaving 10 bases between the germline ends. The CDR3 is 13 residues long. Here the CDR3 reads CASSLAQVGEQFF. The CDR3 bases are TGTGCCAGCAGTTTAGCACAGGTCGGGGAGCAGTTCTTC.

V gene TRBV7-2 combines with J gene TRBJ1-2; 7 nucleotides match TRBD1. With 6 bases clipped from V and 0 bases from J, the junction kept 10 bases outside the gene matches. Looked up from germline, CDR1 is SGHTA and CDR2 is FQGNSA. The CDR3 runs to 16 residues. This CDR3 reads CASSPQGSDANYGYTF. The CDR3 nucleotides are TGTGCCAGCAGTCCACAGGGGTCGGATGCTAACTATGGCTACACCTTC.

V is TRBV19 and J is TRBJ2-2; 11 positions match TRBD2. The CDR3 totals 17 residues. The ends lost 1 base at V and 0 bases at J; junction bases unmatched: 1. CDR1 is LNHDA, CDR2 SQIVND, per germline (reference sequence). The chain's CDR3 is CASSIASGGTNTGELFF. The CDR3 DNA is TGTGCCAGTAGTATAGCTAGCGGGGGGACGAACACCGGGGAGCTGTTTTTT.

This chain joins TRBV6-5 and TRBJ1-1; D possibly corresponds to TRBD1 (6 bases). The CDR3 spans 14 residues. V dropped 8 bases and J dropped 4 bases, with 17 bases sitting between them. Per germline, CDR1 MNHEY and CDR2 SVGAGI. Here the CDR3 DNA reads TGTGCCAGCCTGAAGGACAGCTCGGGCACTGAAGCTTTCTTT. Protein product: CASLKDSSGTEAFF.

This clone appeared a few times. This chain uses TRBV6-2 or TRBV6-3 with TRBJ2-7, with 7 bases identical to TRBD1. CDR3 length: 14 amino acids. Per germline, CDR1 MNHEY and CDR2 SVGEGT. V was clipped by 5 bases and J by 0 bases; unmatched bases: 4. CDR3 nucleotides: TGTGCCAGCAGTAGGGGACAGAGCTCCTACGAGCAGTACTTC. Protein: CASSRGQSSYEQYF.

The genes are TRBV7-5 and TRBJ2-1; TRBD2, the D gene given by the table, was not confirmed from the DNA. TRBV7-5 is a listed pseudogene. The CDR3 is 16 residues long. This CDR3 is CVRSPGLGGSYNEQFF. The CDR3 DNA reads TGTGTCAGAAGCCCGGGACTAGGGGGGTCCTACAATGAGCAGTTCTTC.

This rearrangement joins TRBV27 to TRBJ1-5, with D unresolved. Per the germline V gene, CDR1 is MNHEY and CDR2 is SMNVEV (reference sequence). The CDR3 extends over 14 amino acids. Trimming took 5 bases from V and 1 from J, leaving 9 bases between them. The CDR3 protein is CASSPLDSNQPQHF. In DNA, the CDR3 is TGTGCCAGCAGTCCCCTAGACAGCAATCAGCCCCAGCATTTT.

The chain uses TRBV7-8 and TRBJ1-1, with D unclear. The germline V and J ends were trimmed by 3 bases and 5 bases, with 13 bases remaining between them. The CDR3 extends over 14 amino acids. Looked up from germline, CDR1 is SGHVS and CDR2 is FQNEAQ. The CDR3 sequence is CASSFPSQPTEAFF. CDR3 nucleotides: TGTGCCAGCAGCTTCCCTTCACAACCTACTGAAGCTTTCTTT.

The rearrangement joins TRBV5-6 to TRBJ1-6; D is uncertain. The CDR3 runs 16 residues. V was clipped by 4 bases and J by 11 bases, with 22 bases between them. The germline V gene encodes CDR1 SGHDT and CDR2 YYEEEE. In DNA form, the CDR3 reads TGTGCCAGCAGCCCGGAAGCGGGCGGCCCGAGGGCACCCCTCCACTTT. This sequence encodes CASSPEAGGPRAPLHF. The whole variable domain, remainder taken from reference TRBV5-6 and TRBJ1-6, is DAGVTQSPTHLIKTRGQQVTLRCSPKSGHDTVSWYQQALGQGPQFIFQYYEEEERQRGNFPDRFSGHQFPNYSSELNVNALLLGDSALYLCASSPEAGGPRAPLHFGNGTRLTVT.

The genes are TRBV5-4 and TRBJ1-1, with D possibly matching TRBD1 (6 bases). CDR1 is SGHNT and CDR2 is YYREEE in the germline V gene (reference sequence). V shed 2 bases and J shed 2 bases, with 13 bases lying between them. CDR3 length: 15 residues. The CDR3 protein is CASSFGGLGNTEAFF. The CDR3 bases are TGTGCCAGCAGCTTCGGGGGGCTAGGAAACACTGAAGCTTTCTTT.

CDR3 loop: CASSVEGQGSYEQYF. The CDR3 region has the DNA TGTGCCAGCAGCGTAGAGGGACAGGGATCCTACGAGCAGTACTTC. The rearrangement links TRBV9 to TRBJ2-7; 9 bases are shared with TRBD1. The CDR3 is 15 amino acids. The V and J ends lost 0 bases and 1 base, in that order; junction bases with no gene match: 2. Germline CDR1 is SGDLS and CDR2 is YYNGEE. Drawing the rest from reference TRBV9 and TRBJ2-7, the complete variable domain is DSGVTQTPKHLITATGQRVTLRCSPRSGDLSVYWYQQSLDQGLQFLIQYYNGEERAKGNILERFSAQQFPDLHSELNLSSLELGDSALYFCASSVEGQGSYEQYFGPGTRLTVT.